Below are 19 T cell receptor beta chains sequenced from a single sample in a study of T cells after yellow fever vaccination. MiXCR, applied by TCRdb to the 5' RACE reads, yields one record per CDR3 protein. There are about 340,000 distinct CDR3 sequences in the sample; 8.5% to 10% occur only once, and about a sixth lies in the top ten. This specimen was PBMCs, taken on the day of the first yellow fever vaccination. The receptors stem from a man younger than 30 who received the YFV17D yellow fever vaccine.

This clonotype was picked up a small number of times. The J gene is TRBJ1-1, the V gene TRBV5-8; D might be TRBD1 (6 bases). Germline V gene data show CDR1 as SGHTS and CDR2 as YDEGEE. This CDR3 has 15 amino acids. The V gene lost 2 bases and the J gene lost 3 bases, with 14 bases spanning the gap. The CDR3 loop is CASSFISTGYTEAFF. In nucleotides, the CDR3 is TGTGCCAGCAGCTTTATAAGTACAGGGTACACTGAAGCTTTCTTT. Filled out from reference TRBV5-8 and TRBJ1-1, the complete variable domain reads EAGVTQSPTHLIKTRGQQATLRCSPISGHTSVYWYQQALGLGLQFLLWYDEGEERNRGNFPPRFSGRQFPNYSSELNVNALELEDSALYLCASSFISTGYTEAFFGQGTRLTVV.

Only a few counts were recorded for this clonotype. The chain combines TRBV20-1 with TRBJ2-6, with D hard to call. Trimming pared 0 bases from V and 4 bases from J, leaving 13 bases between. Per germline, CDR1 DFQATT and CDR2 SNEGSKA (reference sequence). The CDR3 extends over 16 amino acids. The CDR3 sequence: CSARDPNQPGANVLTF. The CDR3 DNA sequence: TGCAGTGCTAGAGATCCCAACCAGCCCGGGGCCAACGTCCTGACTTTC.

The chain has TRBV5-1 and TRBJ2-2; 10 bases map to TRBD1. This CDR3 contains 18 residues. The trim removed 4 bases at V and 4 bases at J, leaving 13 bases unmatched. Germline CDR1 and CDR2: SGHRS and YFSETQ. In nucleotides, the CDR3 is TGCGCCAGCAGCCTAACCCTCCGGACAGGGGGGGGCACCGGGGAGCTGTTTTTT. Translated, it gives CASSLTLRTGGGTGELFF.

Ten or more counts support this clonotype. The chain employs TRBV7-2 and TRBJ1-5; D is unclear. The V gene's germline CDR1 is SGHTA and CDR2 FQGNSA. The CDR3 loop spans 15 amino acids. V shed 1 base and J shed 2 bases, with 9 bases lying between them. The CDR3, as DNA: TGTGCCAGCAGCTTAGGCACCCACGGCAATCAGCCCCAGCATTTT. Its protein product is CASSLGTHGNQPQHF.

This clonotype showed up many times. CDR3 sequence reads: CASSQDVDTQYF. CDR3 coding DNA: TGTGCCAGCAGCCAAGATGTAGATACGCAGTATTTT. The chain is built from TRBV3-1 and TRBJ2-3; D unresolved. The CDR3 consists of 12 residues. CDR1 is LGHDT, CDR2 YNNKEL, per germline (reference sequence). V was clipped by 0 bases and J by 5 bases, with 3 bases between them.

This clonotype was detected many times. The chain uses TRBV7-9 and TRBJ2-5; TRBD2 might be the D (7 bases). V lost 4 bases and J 4 bases, leaving 13 bases between the germline ends. Germline V gives CDR1 SEHNR, CDR2 FQNEAQ (reference sequence). The CDR3 has 14 amino acids. CDR3 nucleotide sequence: TGTGCCAGCAGCTGGGGGCCGGGGGGAGAGACCCAGTACTTC. This sequence encodes CASSWGPGGETQYF. The whole variable domain, remainder taken from reference TRBV7-9 and TRBJ2-5, is DTGVSQNPRHKITKRGQNVTFRCDPISEHNRLYWYRQTLGQGPEFLTYFQNEAQLEKSRLLSDRFSAERPKGSFSTLEIQRTEQGDSAMYLCASSWGPGGETQYFGPGTRLLVL.

V and J are TRBV12-3 or TRBV12-4 and TRBJ2-7, with D maybe TRBD1 (5 bases). The CDR3 has 11 amino acids. Trimming took off 4 bases at V and 12 bases at J, with 13 bases between the two ends. The CDR3 bases are TGTGCCAGCAGTTACCCACAGGCCCGGTACGTC. It specifies CASSYPQARYV.

The rearrangement links TRBV6-1 to TRBJ2-2; 9 nucleotides agree with TRBD1. After removal of 7 bases from V and 4 bases from J, the junction contained 4 bases not matched to a gene. CDR3 length: 14 residues. The V gene's germline CDR1 is MNHNS and CDR2 SASEGT. The CDR3 nucleotides read TGTGCCAGCAAGGGACAGGGTTTCACCGGGGAGCTGTTTTTT. Amino acids: CASKGQGFTGELFF.

This clonotype appeared a few times. This chain connects TRBV6-1 to TRBJ2-7; D remains unclear. The germline V gene has CDR1 MNHNS and CDR2 SASEGT. V was pared by 3 bases and J by 4 bases, with 16 bases between. This CDR3 is 15 amino acids long. CDR3 in DNA: TGTGCCAGCAGTGAGGCGCCAACCTCGCTATACGAGCAGTACGTC. This sequence encodes CASSEAPTSLYEQYV.

The chain links TRBV5-6 to TRBJ2-1; 9 bases agree with TRBD1. There are 13 residues in the CDR3. Germline assignment: CDR1 SGHDT and CDR2 YYEEEE. Trimming cost V 5 bases and J 8 bases; bases outside gene matches: 5. The CDR3 DNA reads TGTGCCAGCAGTGGGGACAGGGACCATGAGCAGTTCTTC. It yields the protein CASSGDRDHEQFF.

This rearrangement joins TRBV6-5 to TRBJ1-5; TRBD1 might be the D (6 bases). Germline loops: CDR1 MNHEY, CDR2 SVGAGI. The germline V and J ends were trimmed by 4 bases and 0 bases, with 16 bases remaining between them. The CDR3 consists of 17 residues. CDR3 region: CASSSQYSGVSNQPQHF. In nucleotides, the CDR3 is TGTGCCAGCAGTTCCCAATACTCAGGGGTTAGCAATCAGCCCCAGCATTTT.

The chain links TRBV10-3 to TRBJ2-3; D might be TRBD1 (6 bases). CDR1 and CDR2 from the germline V gene are ENHRY and SYGVKD. V was cut by 3 bases and J by 3 bases, with 13 bases left in between. The CDR3 contains 15 residues. Here the CDR3 DNA reads TGTGCCATCAGTGACGTTACAGGGCAGACAGATACGCAGTATTTT. Translating it yields CAISDVTGQTDTQYF.

This clonotype was detected only a few times. The chain uses TRBV5-1 and TRBJ1-6; D may be TRBD1 (5 bases). V was shortened by 4 bases and J by 6 bases, with 14 bases between the two germline ends. Per the germline V gene, CDR1 is SGHRS and CDR2 is YFSETQ. The CDR3 contains 15 residues. The CDR3, as DNA: TGCGCCAGCAGCCCCTCGGGGGGTTCTAATTCACCCCTCCACTTT. Residues: CASSPSGGSNSPLHF.

This clonotype was counted only a few times. The chain recombines TRBV3-1 with TRBJ1-5; D ambiguous. Germline V gives CDR1 LGHDT, CDR2 YNNKEL (reference sequence). V lost 10 bases and J 5 bases, leaving 21 bases between the germline ends. The CDR3 totals 15 residues. Here the CDR3 DNA reads TGTGCCAATAGAGCCGACGGCTTTCTTTATCAGCCCCAGCATTTT. Protein: CANRADGFLYQPQHF.

The chain carries TRBV30 and TRBJ1-5; no reliable D call. The V and J ends lost 0 bases and 4 bases respectively, with 7 bases between them. The germline gives CDR1 GTSNPN, CDR2 SVGIG (reference sequence). There are 13 residues in the CDR3. Here the CDR3 reads CAWSVDLNQPQHF. In DNA, the CDR3 is TGTGCCTGGAGTGTCGATTTAAATCAGCCCCAGCATTTT.

The table lists this clonotype with a count of one. The chain couples TRBV19 to TRBJ1-6; unclear D gene. Looked up from germline, CDR1 is LNHDA and CDR2 is SQIVND (reference sequence). V lost 6 bases, J lost 9 bases, and 18 bases lay in between. The CDR3 totals 15 residues. The CDR3 loop is CASRRLPDGSSPLHF. In DNA form, the CDR3 reads TGTGCCAGTAGGCGGCTGCCTGATGGGAGTTCACCCCTCCACTTT.

The V and J genes are TRBV2 and TRBJ1-2, with a tentative D call TRBD1 (5 bases). There are 15 residues in the CDR3. The V end was cut by 5 bases, the J end by 2 bases, with 15 bases between. Per the germline V gene, CDR1 is SNHLY and CDR2 is FYNNEI. The CDR3 sequence: CASSRDGGANYGYTF. In nucleotides, the CDR3 is TGTGCCAGCAGTCGGGACGGCGGAGCCAACTATGGCTACACCTTC.

The V and J genes are TRBV11-2 and TRBJ2-7; 8 bases match TRBD2. This CDR3 is 15 amino acids long. The trim removed 0 bases at V and 3 bases at J, leaving 4 bases unmatched. Germline assignment: CDR1 SGHAT and CDR2 FQNNGV. The CDR3 DNA reads TGTGCCAGCAGCTTAGATTTGCGGGGGGACTACGAGCAGTACTTC. This codes for CASSLDLRGDYEQYF.

The table lists this clonotype with many counts. The chain employs TRBV5-1 and TRBJ2-7; D is perhaps TRBD1 (6 bases). The V end was cut by 0 bases, the J end by 1 base, with 14 bases between. The CDR3 spans 16 residues. Germline CDR1 reads SGHRS; CDR2 reads YFSETQ. The CDR3 DNA reads as TGCGCCAGCAGCTTGGCCGCGACAGGAGCTTCCTACGAGCAGTACTTC. This translates into CASSLAATGASYEQYF.